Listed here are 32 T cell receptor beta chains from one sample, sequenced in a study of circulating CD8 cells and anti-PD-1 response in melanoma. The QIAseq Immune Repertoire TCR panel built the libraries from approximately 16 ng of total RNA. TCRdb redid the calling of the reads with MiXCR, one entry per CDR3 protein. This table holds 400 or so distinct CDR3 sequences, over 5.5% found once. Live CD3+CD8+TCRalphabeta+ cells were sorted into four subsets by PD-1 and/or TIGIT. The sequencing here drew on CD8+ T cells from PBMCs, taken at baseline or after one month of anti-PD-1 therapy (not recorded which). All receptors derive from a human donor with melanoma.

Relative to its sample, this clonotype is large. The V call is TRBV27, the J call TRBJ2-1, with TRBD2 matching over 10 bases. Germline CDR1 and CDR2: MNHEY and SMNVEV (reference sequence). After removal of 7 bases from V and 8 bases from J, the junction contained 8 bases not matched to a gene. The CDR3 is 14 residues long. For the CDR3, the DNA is TGTGCCAGCATGAGGGCTAGCGGGAGAGATGAGCAGTTCTTC. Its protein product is CASMRASGRDEQFF.

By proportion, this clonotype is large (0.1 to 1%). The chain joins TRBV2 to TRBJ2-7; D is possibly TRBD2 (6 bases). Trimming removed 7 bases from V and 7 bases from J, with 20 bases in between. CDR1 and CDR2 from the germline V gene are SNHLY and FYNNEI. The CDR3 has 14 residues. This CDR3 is CASTAGGFSGEQYF. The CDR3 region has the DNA TGTGCCAGCACAGCTGGAGGGTTTTCGGGTGAGCAGTACTTC.

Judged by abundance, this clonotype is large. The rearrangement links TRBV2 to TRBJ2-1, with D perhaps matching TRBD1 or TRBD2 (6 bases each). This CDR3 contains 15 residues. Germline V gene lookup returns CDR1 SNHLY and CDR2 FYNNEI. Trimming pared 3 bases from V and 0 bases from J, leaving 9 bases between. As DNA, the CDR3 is TGTGCCAGCAGTGATCCGGGGGCCTCCTACAATGAGCAGTTCTTC. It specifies CASSDPGASYNEQFF.

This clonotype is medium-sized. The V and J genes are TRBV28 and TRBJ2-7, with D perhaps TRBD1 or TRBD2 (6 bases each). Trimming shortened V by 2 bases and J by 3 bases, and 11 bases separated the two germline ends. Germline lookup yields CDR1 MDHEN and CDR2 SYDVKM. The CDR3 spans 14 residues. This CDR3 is CASSLEGEVYEQYF. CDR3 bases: TGTGCCAGCAGTTTAGAGGGGGAGGTCTACGAGCAGTACTTC.

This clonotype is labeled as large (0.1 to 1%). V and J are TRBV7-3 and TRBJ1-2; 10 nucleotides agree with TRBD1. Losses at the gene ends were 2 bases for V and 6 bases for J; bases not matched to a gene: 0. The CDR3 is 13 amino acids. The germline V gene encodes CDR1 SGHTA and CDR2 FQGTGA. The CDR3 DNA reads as TGTGCCAGCAGCTTAGGGACAGGGGATGGCTACACCTTC. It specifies CASSLGTGDGYTF.

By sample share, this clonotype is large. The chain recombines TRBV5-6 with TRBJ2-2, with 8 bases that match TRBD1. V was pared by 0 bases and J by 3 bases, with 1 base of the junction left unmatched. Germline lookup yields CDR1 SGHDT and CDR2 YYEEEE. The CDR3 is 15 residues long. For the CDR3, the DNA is TGTGCCAGCAGCTTGGTACAGGGGGACACCGGGGAGCTGTTTTTT. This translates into CASSLVQGDTGELFF.

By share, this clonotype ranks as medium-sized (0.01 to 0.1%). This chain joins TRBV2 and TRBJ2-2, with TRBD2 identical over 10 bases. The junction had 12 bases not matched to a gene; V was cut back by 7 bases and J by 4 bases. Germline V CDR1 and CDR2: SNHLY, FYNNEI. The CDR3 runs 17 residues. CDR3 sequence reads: CASTLLAGDFSTGELFF. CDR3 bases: TGTGCCAGCACCCTCCTAGCGGGGGACTTCTCCACCGGGGAGCTGTTTTTT. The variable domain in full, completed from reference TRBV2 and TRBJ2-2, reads EPEVTQTPSHQVTQMGQEVILRCVPISNHLYFYWYRQILGQKVEFLVSFYNNEISEKSEIFDDQFSVERPDGSNFTLKIRSTKLEDSAMYFCASTLLAGDFSTGELFFGEGSRLTVL.

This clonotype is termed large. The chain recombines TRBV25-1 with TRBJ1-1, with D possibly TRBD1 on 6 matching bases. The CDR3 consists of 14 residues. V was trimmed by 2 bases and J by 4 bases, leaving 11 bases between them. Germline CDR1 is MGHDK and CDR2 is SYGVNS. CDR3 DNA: TGTGCCAGCAGTGAACCCAGAGGGGGCACTGAAGCTTTCTTT. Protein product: CASSEPRGGTEAFF.

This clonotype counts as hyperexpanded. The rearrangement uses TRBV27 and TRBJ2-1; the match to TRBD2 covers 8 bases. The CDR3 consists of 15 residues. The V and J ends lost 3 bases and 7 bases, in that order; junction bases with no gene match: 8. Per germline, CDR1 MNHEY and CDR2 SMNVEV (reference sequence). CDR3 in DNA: TGTGCCAGCAGTTTTGGGGGACTAGAAGGAAATGAGCAGTTCTTC. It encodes CASSFGGLEGNEQFF.

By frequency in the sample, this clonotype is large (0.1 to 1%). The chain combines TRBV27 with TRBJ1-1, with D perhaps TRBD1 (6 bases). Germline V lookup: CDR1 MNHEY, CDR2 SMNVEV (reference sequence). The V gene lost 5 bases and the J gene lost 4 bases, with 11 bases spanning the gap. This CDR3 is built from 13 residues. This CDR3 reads CASSPAGATEAFF. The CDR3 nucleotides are TGTGCCAGCAGTCCGGCGGGGGCCACTGAAGCTTTCTTT.

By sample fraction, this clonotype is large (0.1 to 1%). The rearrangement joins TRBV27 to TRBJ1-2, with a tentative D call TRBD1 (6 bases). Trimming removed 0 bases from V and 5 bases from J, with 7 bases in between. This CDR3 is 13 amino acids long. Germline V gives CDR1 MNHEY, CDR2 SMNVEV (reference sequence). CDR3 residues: CASSLSGAYGYTF. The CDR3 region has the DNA TGTGCCAGCAGTTTATCGGGGGCTTATGGCTACACCTTC.

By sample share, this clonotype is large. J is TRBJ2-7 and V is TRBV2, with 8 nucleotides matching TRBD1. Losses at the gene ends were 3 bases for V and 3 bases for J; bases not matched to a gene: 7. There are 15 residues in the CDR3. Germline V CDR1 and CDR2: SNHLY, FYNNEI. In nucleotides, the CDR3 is TGTGCCAGCAGTGATGGAACCGGGACAGGCTACGAGCAGTACTTC. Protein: CASSDGTGTGYEQYF.

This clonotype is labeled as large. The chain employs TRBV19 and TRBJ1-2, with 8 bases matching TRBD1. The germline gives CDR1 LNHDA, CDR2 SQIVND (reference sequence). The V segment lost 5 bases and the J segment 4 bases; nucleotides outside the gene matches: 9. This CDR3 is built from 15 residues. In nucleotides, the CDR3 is TGTGCCAGTAGTCCTGGACAGGGAAGTACCTATGGCTACACCTTC. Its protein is CASSPGQGSTYGYTF. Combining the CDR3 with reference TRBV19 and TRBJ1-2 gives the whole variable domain DGGITQSPKYLFRKEGQNVTLSCEQNLNHDAMYWYRQDPGQGLRLIYYSQIVNDFQKGDIAEGYSVSREKKESFPLTVTSAQKNPTAFYLCASSPGQGSTYGYTFGSGTRLTVV.

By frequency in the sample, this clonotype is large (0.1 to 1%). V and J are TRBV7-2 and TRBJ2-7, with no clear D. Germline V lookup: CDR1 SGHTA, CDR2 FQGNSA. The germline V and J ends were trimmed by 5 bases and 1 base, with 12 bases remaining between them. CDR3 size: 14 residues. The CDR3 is CASSPKTLSYEQYF. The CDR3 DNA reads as TGTGCCAGCAGCCCCAAAACACTGTCCTACGAGCAGTACTTC.

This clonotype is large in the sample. Written as DNA, the CDR3 is TGCAGTGCTAGACCCTGGGGCGATTTGGATAGCAATCAGCCCCAGCATTTT. Translating gives CSARPWGDLDSNQPQHF. J is TRBJ1-5 and V is TRBV20-1; D may be TRBD1 (5 bases). The V end was cut by 2 bases, the J end by 0 bases, with 17 bases between. Germline CDR1 and CDR2: DFQATT and SNEGSKA (reference sequence). The CDR3 loop spans 17 amino acids.

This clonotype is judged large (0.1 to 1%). The CDR3 protein is CASSLGRAVYNEQFF. The DNA of the CDR3 is TGTGCCAGCAGTTTGGGCAGGGCAGTCTACAATGAGCAGTTCTTC. V and J are TRBV27 and TRBJ2-1; possible D gene TRBD1, 5 bases. The CDR3 is 15 residues long. Germline loops: CDR1 MNHEY, CDR2 SMNVEV (reference sequence). Trimming left V 3 bases short and J 3 bases short, with 12 bases between.

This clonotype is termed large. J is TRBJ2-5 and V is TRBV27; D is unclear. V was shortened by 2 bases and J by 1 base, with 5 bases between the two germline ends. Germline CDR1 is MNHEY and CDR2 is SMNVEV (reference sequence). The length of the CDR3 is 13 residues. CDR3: CASSLSSQETQYF. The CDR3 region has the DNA TGTGCCAGCAGTTTAAGTAGCCAAGAGACCCAGTACTTC.

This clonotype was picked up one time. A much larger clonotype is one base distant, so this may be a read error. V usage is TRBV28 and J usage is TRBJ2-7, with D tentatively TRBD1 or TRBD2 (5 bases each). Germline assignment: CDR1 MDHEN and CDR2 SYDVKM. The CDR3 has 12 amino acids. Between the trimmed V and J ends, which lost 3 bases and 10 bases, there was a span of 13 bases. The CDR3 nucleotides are TGTGCCAGCAGTTTCGACGGGGCGGAACAGTACTTC. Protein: CASSFDGAEQYF.

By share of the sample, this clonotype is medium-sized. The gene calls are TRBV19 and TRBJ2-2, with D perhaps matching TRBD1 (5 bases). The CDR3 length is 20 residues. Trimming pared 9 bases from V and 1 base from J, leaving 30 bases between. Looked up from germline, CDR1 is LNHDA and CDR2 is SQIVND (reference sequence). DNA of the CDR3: TGTGCCAGCCACCGGCTGGGGCCAGGATTCCAAAAACGGAACACCGGGGAGCTGTTTTTT. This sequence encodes CASHRLGPGFQKRNTGELFF.

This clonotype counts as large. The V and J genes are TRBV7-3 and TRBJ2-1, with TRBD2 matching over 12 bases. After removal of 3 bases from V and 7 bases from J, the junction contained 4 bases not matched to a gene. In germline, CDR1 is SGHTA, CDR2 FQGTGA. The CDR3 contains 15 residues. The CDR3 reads CASSFLAGGPNEQFF. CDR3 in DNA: TGTGCCAGCAGCTTCCTAGCGGGGGGGCCGAATGAGCAGTTCTTC. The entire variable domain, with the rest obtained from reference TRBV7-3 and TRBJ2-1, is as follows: GAGVSQTPSNKVTEKGKYVELRCDPISGHTALYWYRQSLGQGPEFLIYFQGTGAADDSGLPNDRFFAVRPEGSVSTLKIQRTERGDSAVYLCASSFLAGGPNEQFFGPGTRLTVL.

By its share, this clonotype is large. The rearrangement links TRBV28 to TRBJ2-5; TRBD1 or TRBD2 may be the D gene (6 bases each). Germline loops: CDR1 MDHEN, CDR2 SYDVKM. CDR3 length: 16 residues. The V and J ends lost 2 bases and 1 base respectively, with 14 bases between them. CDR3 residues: CASSLSLGGIQETQYF. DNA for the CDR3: TGTGCCAGCAGTTTAAGCTTAGGGGGGATCCAAGAGACCCAGTACTTC.

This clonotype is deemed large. The CDR3 region is CASTPTVWLAGDEQFF. CDR3 bases: TGTGCCAGCACCCCCACGGTGTGGTTAGCGGGAGATGAGCAGTTCTTC. The rearrangement joins TRBV28 to TRBJ2-1, with 9 bases that match TRBD2. V trimming: 7 bases; J trimming: 8 bases; junction bases outside the gene matches: 15. The CDR3 loop spans 16 amino acids. Germline assignment: CDR1 MDHEN and CDR2 SYDVKM.

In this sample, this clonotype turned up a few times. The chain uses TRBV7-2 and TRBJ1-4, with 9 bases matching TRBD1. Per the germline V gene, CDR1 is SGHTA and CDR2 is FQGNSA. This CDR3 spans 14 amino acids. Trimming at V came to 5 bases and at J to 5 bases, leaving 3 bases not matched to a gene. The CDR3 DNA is TGTGCCAGCAGCCGAGACAGGGGGAATGAAAAACTGTTTTTT. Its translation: CASSRDRGNEKLFF. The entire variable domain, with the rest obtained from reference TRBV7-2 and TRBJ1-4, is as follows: GAGVSQSPSNKVTEKGKDVELRCDPISGHTALYWYRQSLGQGLEFLIYFQGNSAPDKSGLPSDRFSAERTGGSVSTLTIQRTQQEDSAVYLCASSRDRGNEKLFFGSGTQLSVL.

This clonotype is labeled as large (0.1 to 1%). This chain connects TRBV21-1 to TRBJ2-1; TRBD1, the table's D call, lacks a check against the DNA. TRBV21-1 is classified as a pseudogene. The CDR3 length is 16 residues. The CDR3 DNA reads TGTGCCAGCAGCAAAGAGACGGGGGGGACCTACAATGAGCAGTTCTTC. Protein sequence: CASSKETGGTYNEQFF.

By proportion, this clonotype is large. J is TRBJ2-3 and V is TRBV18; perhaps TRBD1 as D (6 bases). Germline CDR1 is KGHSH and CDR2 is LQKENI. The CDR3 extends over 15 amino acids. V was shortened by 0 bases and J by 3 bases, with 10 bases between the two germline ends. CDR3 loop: CASSPPQGRTDTQYF. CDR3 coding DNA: TGTGCCAGCTCACCACCACAGGGCCGGACAGATACGCAGTATTTT. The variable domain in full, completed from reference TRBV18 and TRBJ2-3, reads NAGVMQNPRHLVRRRGQEARLRCSPMKGHSHVYWYRQLPEEGLKFMVYLQKENIIDESGMPKERFSAEFPKEGPSILRIQQVVRGDSAAYFCASSPPQGRTDTQYFGPGTRLTVL.

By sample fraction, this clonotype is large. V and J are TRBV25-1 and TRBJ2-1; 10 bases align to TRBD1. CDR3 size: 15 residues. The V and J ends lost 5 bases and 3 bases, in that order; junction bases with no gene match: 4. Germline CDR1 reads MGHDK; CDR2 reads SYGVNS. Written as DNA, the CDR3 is TGTGCCAGCAGTTCCGGGACAGGGGTCTACAATGAGCAGTTCTTC. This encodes CASSSGTGVYNEQFF.

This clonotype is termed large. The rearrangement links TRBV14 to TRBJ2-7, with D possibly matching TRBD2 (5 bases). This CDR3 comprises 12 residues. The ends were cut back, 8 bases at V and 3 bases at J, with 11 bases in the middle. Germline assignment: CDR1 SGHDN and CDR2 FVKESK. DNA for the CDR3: TGTGCCAGCGGGGAGACCTACTACGAGCAGTACTTC. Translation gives CASGETYYEQYF.

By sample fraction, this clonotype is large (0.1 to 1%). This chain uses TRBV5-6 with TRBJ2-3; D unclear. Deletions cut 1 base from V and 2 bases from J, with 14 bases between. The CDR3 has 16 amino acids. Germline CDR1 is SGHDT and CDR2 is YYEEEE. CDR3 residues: CASSLSGYLYTDTQYF. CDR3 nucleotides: TGTGCCAGCAGCTTGAGTGGTTACTTGTACACAGATACGCAGTATTTT.

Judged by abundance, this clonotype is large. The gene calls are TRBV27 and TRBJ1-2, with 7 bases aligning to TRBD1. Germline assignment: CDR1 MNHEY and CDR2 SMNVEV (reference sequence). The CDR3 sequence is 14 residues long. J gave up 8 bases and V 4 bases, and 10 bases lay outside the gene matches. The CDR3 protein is CASSSRTGLEGYTF. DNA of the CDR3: TGTGCCAGCAGTTCTCGGACAGGCCTGGAGGGCTACACCTTC.

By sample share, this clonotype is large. DNA of the CDR3: TGTGCCAGCAGCGTCCGGGACAGCCTCTACAATGAGCAGTTCTTC. It encodes CASSVRDSLYNEQFF. The chain joins TRBV6-4 to TRBJ2-1; 7 positions match TRBD1. V lost 6 bases and J lost 3; bases outside the gene matches: 8. This CDR3 is 15 amino acids long. In germline, CDR1 is MRHNA, CDR2 SNTAGT.

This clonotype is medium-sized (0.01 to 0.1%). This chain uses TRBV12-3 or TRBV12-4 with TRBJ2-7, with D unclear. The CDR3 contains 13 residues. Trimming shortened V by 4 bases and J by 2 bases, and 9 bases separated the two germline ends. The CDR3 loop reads CASSSVTTYEQYF. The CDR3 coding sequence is TGTGCCAGCAGTTCAGTGACGACCTACGAGCAGTACTTC.

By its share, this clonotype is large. The CDR3 nucleotides are TGTGCCAGCAGCTATACTCGGCCTTCCAAACTTCTCTACGAGCAGTACTTC. It is translated as CASSYTRPSKLLYEQYF. The chain joins TRBV28 to TRBJ2-7; D is undetermined. In germline, CDR1 is MDHEN, CDR2 SYDVKM. With 6 bases removed from V and 3 bases from J, the gap between germline ends came to 24 bases. The CDR3 runs 17 residues.